The rows below give T cell receptor beta chains drawn from one sample of a study of T cell responses to AZD1222 COVID-19 vaccine. The assay was immunoSEQ multiplex PCR, and TCRdb's table has in-frame clones only and misses some. The profile shows 130,000 to 150,000 clones, 80% to 95% of them singletons. Sequencing was performed on peripheral blood, taken on day 0 of MenACWY control vaccination. Receptors were obtained from an adult in good health. CDR3s include the opening cysteine and the closing phenylalanine or tryptophan.

>TRBV18|TRBJ1-5
CASSPNHGQPQHF
>TRBV3-1/TRBV3-2|TRBJ1-4
CASSQPRTATNEKLFF
>TRBV11-3|TRBJ2-3
CASSLGQKSTDTQYF
>TRBV7-9|TRBJ2-3
CASTSTSGRTDTQYF
>TRBV6-5|TRBJ1-1
CASSYADRNTEAFF
>TRBV7-8|TRBJ1-2
CASSLPRVGAKSGYTF
>TRBV27|TRBJ2-1
CASRSSGGDNEQFF
>TRBV30|TRBJ1-2
CAWSVQGGRYTF
>TRBV4-1|TRBJ2-7
CASSLQGANSYEQYF
>TRBV6-5|TRBJ2-7
CASTLTGTGSYEQYF
>TRBV25-1|TRBJ2-2
CASTGENHLTGELFF
>TRBV7-3|TRBJ2-2
CASSSIDGAGELFF
>TRBV3-1/TRBV3-2|TRBJ1-2
CASSQAGGLAGGYTF
>TRBV2|TRBJ2-7
CASSERREYEQYF
>TRBV4-1|TRBJ2-7
CASSQDQGAREQYF
>TRBV11-2|TRBJ1-5
CASSQMGVTEPQHF
>TRBV29-1|TRBJ1-4
CSAGTGEANEKLFF
>TRBV19|TRBJ1-6
CASSTDRGHNSPLHF
>TRBV29-1|TRBJ2-3
CSSEGSCTDTQYF
>TRBV29-1|TRBJ2-1
CSVAGGPYEQFF
>TRBV28|TRBJ2-7
CASSPSRGEQYF
>TRBV7-8|TRBJ2-5
CASSFQTSGSQETQYF
>TRBV28|TRBJ1-1
CASSQRDTEAFF
>TRBV3-1/TRBV3-2|TRBJ1-2
CASSPRTGRGYGYTF
>TRBV4-2|TRBJ2-5
CASSQGRGGGVQETQYF
>TRBV20-1|TRBJ1-4
CSAQNNEKLFF
>TRBV19|TRBJ2-2
CASRLTQTYTGELFF
>TRBV19|TRBJ2-7
CASKLSGTSGSYEQYF
>TRBV9|TRBJ1-2
CASSVTGSAYGYTF
>TRBV5-1|TRBJ2-1
CASVGQGFLDEQFF
>TRBV7-9|TRBJ2-7
CASSSTVGAASYEQYF
>TRBV6-5|TRBJ1-1
CASSYSRGTTEAFF
>TRBV6-5|TRBJ1-4
CASSLPAEKNEKLFF